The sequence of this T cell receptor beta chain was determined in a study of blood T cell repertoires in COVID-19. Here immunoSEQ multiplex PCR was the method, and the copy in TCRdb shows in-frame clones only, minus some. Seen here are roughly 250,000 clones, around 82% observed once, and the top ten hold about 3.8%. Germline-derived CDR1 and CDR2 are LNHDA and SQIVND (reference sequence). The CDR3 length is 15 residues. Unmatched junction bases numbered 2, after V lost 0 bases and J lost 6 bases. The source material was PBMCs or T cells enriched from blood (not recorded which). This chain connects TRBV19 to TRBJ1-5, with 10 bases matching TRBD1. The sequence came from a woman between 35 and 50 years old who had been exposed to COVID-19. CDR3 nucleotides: TGTGCCAGTAGTATAGAGGGACAGGGGCTTCAGCCCCAGCATTTT. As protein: CASSIEGQGLQPQHF.